This entry is about one TCR beta chain. These data belong to a study of blood T cell repertoires in COVID-19. Trimming shortened V by 8 bases and J by 4 bases, and 23 bases separated the two germline ends. Germline V gene data show CDR1 as MDHEN and CDR2 as SYDVKM. This CDR3 spans 16 amino acids. Only in-frame clones appear in the TCRdb table, and some are missing; sequencing was by immunoSEQ multiplex PCR. The sample consists of more than 350,000 clones, approximately 90% of them appearing once. The receptor comes from a woman between 18 and 30 years old who had been exposed to COVID-19. Sequencing was performed on PBMCs or T cells enriched from blood (not recorded which). The rearrangement uses TRBV28 and TRBJ1-1, with D possibly being TRBD1 (5 bases). CDR3 nucleotides: TGTGCCAGCGGCGGGATGGGCCTCCCCAGGGCCACTGAAGCTTTCTTT. This sequence encodes CASGGMGLPRATEAFF.